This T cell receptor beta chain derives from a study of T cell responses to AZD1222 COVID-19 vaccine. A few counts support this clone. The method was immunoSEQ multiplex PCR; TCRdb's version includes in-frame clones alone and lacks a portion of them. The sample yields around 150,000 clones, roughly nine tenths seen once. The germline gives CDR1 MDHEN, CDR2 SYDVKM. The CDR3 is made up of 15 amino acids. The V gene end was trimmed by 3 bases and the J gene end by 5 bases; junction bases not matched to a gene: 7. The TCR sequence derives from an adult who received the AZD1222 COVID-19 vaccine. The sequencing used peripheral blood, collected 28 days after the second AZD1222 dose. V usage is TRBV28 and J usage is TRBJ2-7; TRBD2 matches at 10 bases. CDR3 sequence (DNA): TGTGCCAGCAGTTTCCTTAGCGGGAGGTACCACGAGCAGTACTTC. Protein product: CASSFLSGRYHEQYF. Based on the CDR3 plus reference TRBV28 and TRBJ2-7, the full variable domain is DVKVTQSSRYLVKRTGEKVFLECVQDMDHENMFWYRQDPGLGLRLIYFSYDVKMKEKGDIPEGYSVSREKKERFSLILESASTNQTSMYLCASSFLSGRYHEQYFGPGTRLTVT.